The clone carrying this T cell receptor (beta chain) was observed many times. Construction of TCR beta libraries relied on iRepertoire HTBI primers and on Arm-PCR targeting CDR3 regions. TCRdb called the multiplex PCR reads again in MiXCR, with one record for every CDR3 protein. The data contain 300,000 to 350,000 distinct CDR3 sequences, about 20% of them singletons. This entry belongs to a study of regulatory T cells in long-lasting Graves disease. J was trimmed by 5 bases and V by 6 bases; bases with no gene match: 10. The germline V gene has CDR1 MDHEN and CDR2 SYDVKM. The CDR3 runs to 15 residues. Time point: persistent/refractory GD, antithyroid drugs over 5 years with positive TRAb. Generation of the TCR library employed RNA extracted from PBMCs.

The V and J genes are TRBV28 and TRBJ2-7; 10 positions agree with TRBD1. This TCR was recovered from a female donor with Graves disease. The source was peripheral blood mononuclear cells (PBMCs), collected when the disease was refractory, from a patient treated with antithyroid drugs. The DNA for the CDR3 is TGTGCCAGCAGGGGAGGAAGACAGGGGGCCCACGAGCAGTACTTC. Its translation: CASRGGRQGAHEQYF. The whole variable domain, filled in from reference TRBV28 and TRBJ2-7, reads DVKVTQSSRYLVKRTGEKVFLECVQDMDHENMFWYRQDPGLGLRLIYFSYDVKMKEKGDIPEGYSVSREKKERFSLILESASTNQTSMYLCASRGGRQGAHEQYFGPGTRLTVT.